The entry below gives a single T cell receptor beta chain sequence along with its context. The antigen is not known. The data stem from a study of T cell repertoires in cytomegalovirus infection. Across the whole study: CMV infection plus the matching HLA type was flagged by public TCR beta signatures.

The study, taken as a whole, reports: Cumulative frequency (of public TCR beta family members) identified carriers of CMV plus the relevant HLA. It was HLA-C-restricted CMV-specific TCR beta clonotypes that dominated the response ex vivo.

Germline V gene lookup returns CDR1 SQVTM and CDR2 ANQGSEA. This CDR3 comprises 13 residues. V lost 6 bases to trimming and J lost 3 bases; unmatched junction nucleotides: 6. From the reads, TCRdb called clonotypes with MiXCR, one entry per CDR3 protein. The table includes roughly 500,000 distinct CDR3 sequences, approximately 15% detected once. Sequenced material: CD8+ T cells from PBMCs. The V and J genes are TRBV29-1 and TRBJ2-7; 9 nucleotides align to TRBD1. This TCR was recovered from a human donor in good health (CMV status not recorded). Some clones in this sample may be carry-over from other donors' samples. The CDR3 protein is CSVATGQGYEQYF. CDR3 DNA: TGCAGCGTCGCTACGGGACAGGGCTACGAGCAGTACTTC.